This T cell receptor (beta chain) was recovered during a study of blood T cell repertoires in COVID-19. The CDR3 has 17 residues. The V end lost 2 bases, the J end lost 1 base, and 12 bases lay between the germline ends. The germline CDR1 and CDR2 sequences are SGHTA and FQGTGA. Original methodology: Estimation of nucleated cell counts relied on the amplification of reference gene primers. The method was immunoSEQ multiplex PCR; TCRdb's version includes in-frame clones alone and lacks a portion of them. For V, J and clone size, that table is used; D and trimming come from the DNA. The sample has approximately 170,000 clones, roughly four fifths seen once.

The sequence was collected from a man in his 60s with active or convalescent COVID-19. The rearrangement links TRBV7-3 to TRBJ2-6; D is ambiguous. Sequences were obtained from peripheral blood. The CDR3 nucleotides are TGTGCCAGCAGCTTACCCCTAGGCTTTTCTGGGGCCAACGTCCTGACTTTC. It codes for CASSLPLGFSGANVLTF.